This T cell receptor beta chain is drawn from a study of Ad26.COV2.S vaccination and SARS-CoV-2 variants. The germline CDR1 and CDR2 sequences are ENHRY and SYGVKD. The CDR3 consists of 14 residues. V shed 10 bases, J shed 6 bases, and the junction held 10 bases outside the gene matches. Assay used: immunoSEQ multiplex PCR; TCRdb lists only in-frame clones, some missing. The sample consists of roughly 420,000 clones, around 87% of them appearing once. Documented treatment: about 20 received Ad26.COV2.S at low or high dose, single or two shots; about 5 received placebo; per-sample allocation not given. Sampling occurred on day 63 after the first vaccine or placebo injection.

The sample in question was peripheral blood, obtained in a trial of Ad26.COV2.S vaccine versus placebo. This TCR was sampled from a person between 18 and 65 years old who received the Ad26.COV2.S COVID-19 vaccine or a placebo. The V call is TRBV10-3, the J call TRBJ2-2; 8 bases agree with TRBD1. DNA of the CDR3: TGTGCCACCGACTCTACAGGGGGGTCCGGGGAGCTGTTTTTT. It is translated as CATDSTGGSGELFF.